The T cell receptor beta chain under discussion was sequenced for a study of cytomegalovirus exposure and HLA in healthy donors. The junction had 5 bases not matched to a gene; V was cut back by 6 bases and J by 7 bases. Germline CDR1 MNHEY, CDR2 SVGAGI. This CDR3 is 12 amino acids long. A remark on this clone: Antigen specificity is unknown.

Study-wide findings and caveats: A later analysis showed HLA-associated TCR beta chains outstripping equally common others in clonal expansion. A later analysis reportedly identified an Asian-associated ancestry cluster as carrying fewer N-insertions than the roughly 670-donor mean. Earlier analysis looked at TCR beta V segments, and most were productive about 87% or about 30% of the time.

The PCR employed 60 Vbeta primers together with 13 Jbeta primers. Measured with immunoSEQ multiplex PCR; TCRdb has only the in-frame clones, and not every one. Among 90,000 to 140,000 clones listed, approximately 70% were seen once. Sequencing used PBMCs. This clonotype was obtained from a young man in good health and CMV-seronegative. J is TRBJ1-2 and V is TRBV6-5, with 7 bases identical to TRBD1. The CDR3 sequence: CASRRGPTGYTF. The CDR3 DNA is TGTGCCAGCAGAAGGGGGCCAACTGGCTACACCTTC.